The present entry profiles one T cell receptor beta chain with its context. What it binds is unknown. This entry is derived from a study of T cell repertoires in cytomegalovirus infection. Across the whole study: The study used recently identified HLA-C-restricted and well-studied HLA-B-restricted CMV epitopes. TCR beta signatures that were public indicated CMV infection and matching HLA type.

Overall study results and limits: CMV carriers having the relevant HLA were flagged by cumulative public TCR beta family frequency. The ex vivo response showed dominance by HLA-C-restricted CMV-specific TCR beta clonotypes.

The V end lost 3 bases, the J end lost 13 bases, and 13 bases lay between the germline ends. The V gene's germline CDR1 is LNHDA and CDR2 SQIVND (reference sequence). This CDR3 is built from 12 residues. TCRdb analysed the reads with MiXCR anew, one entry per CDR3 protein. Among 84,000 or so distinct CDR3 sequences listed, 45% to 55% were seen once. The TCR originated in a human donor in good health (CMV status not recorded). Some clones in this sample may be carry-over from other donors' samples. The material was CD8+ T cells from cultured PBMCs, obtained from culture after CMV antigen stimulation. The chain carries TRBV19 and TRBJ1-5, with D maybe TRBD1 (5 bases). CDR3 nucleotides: TGTGCCAGTAGTATCGAGGGACCTTCGCAGCATTTT. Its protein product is CASSIEGPSQHF.